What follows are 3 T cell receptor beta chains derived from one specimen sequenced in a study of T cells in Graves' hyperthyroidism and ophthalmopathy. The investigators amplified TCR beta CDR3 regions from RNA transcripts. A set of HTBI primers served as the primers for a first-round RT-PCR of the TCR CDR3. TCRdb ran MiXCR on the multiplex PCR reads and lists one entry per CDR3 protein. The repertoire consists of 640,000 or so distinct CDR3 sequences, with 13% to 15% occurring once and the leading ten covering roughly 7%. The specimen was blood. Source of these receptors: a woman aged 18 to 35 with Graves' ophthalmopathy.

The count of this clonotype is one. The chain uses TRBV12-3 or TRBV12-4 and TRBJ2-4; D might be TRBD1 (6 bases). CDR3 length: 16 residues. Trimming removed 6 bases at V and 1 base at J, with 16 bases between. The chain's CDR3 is CASSVIQGLAKNIQYF. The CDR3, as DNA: TGTGCCAGCAGCGTAATACAGGGATTGGCCAAAAACATTCAGTACTTC.

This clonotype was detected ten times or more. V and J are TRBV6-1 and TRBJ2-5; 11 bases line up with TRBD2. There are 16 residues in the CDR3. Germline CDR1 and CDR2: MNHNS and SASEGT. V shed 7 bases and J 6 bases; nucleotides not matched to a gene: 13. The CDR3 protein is CASTGLAGGLEKTQYF. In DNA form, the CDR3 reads TGTGCCAGCACGGGGTTAGCGGGAGGGTTGGAAAAGACCCAGTACTTC.

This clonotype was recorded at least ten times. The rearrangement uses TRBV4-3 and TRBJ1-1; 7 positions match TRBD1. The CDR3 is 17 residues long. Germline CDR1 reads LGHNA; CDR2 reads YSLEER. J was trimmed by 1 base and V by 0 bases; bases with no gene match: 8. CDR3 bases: TGCGCCAGCAGCCAAGATTTCAGGGGGTGGGGGAACACTGAAGCTTTCTTT. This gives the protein CASSQDFRGWGNTEAFF.